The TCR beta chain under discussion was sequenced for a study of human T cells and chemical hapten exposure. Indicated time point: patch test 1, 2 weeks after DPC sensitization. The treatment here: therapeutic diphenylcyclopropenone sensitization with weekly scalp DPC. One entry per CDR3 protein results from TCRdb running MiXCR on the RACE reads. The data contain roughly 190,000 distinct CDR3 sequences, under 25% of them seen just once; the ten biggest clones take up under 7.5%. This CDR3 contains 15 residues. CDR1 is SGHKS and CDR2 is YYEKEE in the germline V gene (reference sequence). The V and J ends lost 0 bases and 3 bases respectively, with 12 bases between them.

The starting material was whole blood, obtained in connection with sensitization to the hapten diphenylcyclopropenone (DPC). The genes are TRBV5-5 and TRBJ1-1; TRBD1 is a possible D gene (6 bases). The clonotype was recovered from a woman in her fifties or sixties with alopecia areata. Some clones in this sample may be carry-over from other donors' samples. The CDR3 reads CASSLAPQGHTEAFF. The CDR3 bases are TGTGCCAGCAGCTTGGCCCCTCAGGGGCACACTGAAGCTTTCTTT.